A selection of T cell receptor beta chains follows, all from one sample in a study of T cells in Graves' hyperthyroidism and ophthalmopathy. In TCRdb, the multiplex PCR reads were re-called with MiXCR into one record per CDR3 protein. The sample yields 650,000 to 750,000 distinct CDR3 sequences, 14% seen once. Sequencing used blood. The origin of the receptors is a woman younger than 30 with Graves' hyperthyroidism. The conserved cysteine and the conserved F or W are not part of the CDR3 here. The order of the fields is V gene, J gene, CDR3 protein.

>TRBV30|TRBJ1-1
AWKRKTGTRFDTEAF
>TRBV7-2|TRBJ2-2
ASSFPRGQLGAGELF
>TRBV7-2|TRBJ2-1
ASSWSGLATSDEQF
>TRBV4-3|TRBJ1-1
ASSQQGKNTEAF
>TRBV28|TRBJ2-7
ASSFKGQALYSYEQY
>TRBV28|TRBJ2-1
ASSPPVGKQF
>TRBV9|TRBJ1-2
ASSVDRGGNYGYT
>TRBV7-9|TRBJ1-4
ASSLRGDEKLF
>TRBV19|TRBJ1-5
ASSIRVDQPQH
>TRBV10-3|TRBJ1-4
AIMGTDEKLF
>TRBV7-9|TRBJ2-5
ASSLASPAGHAD
>TRBV20-1|TRBJ2-1
SARDPASGRARDEQF
>TRBV11-2|TRBJ1-2
ASSLGPGGGPYGYT
>TRBV20-1|TRBJ2-7
SASAGSGTYEQY
>TRBV12-3/TRBV12-4|TRBJ2-7
ASRRTVSEQY
>TRBV2|TRBJ2-7
ATKNTYEQY
>TRBV28|TRBJ1-4
ASSSPLPVWEGEEKLF
>TRBV7-2|TRBJ2-3
ASSFFGQGTDTQY
>TRBV27|TRBJ1-1
ASSKTPPGHEAF
>TRBV6-2/TRBV6-3|TRBJ1-5
ASSHDPSSQPQH
>TRBV20-1|TRBJ2-3
SARVLASGSSDTQY
>TRBV5-1|TRBJ2-7
ASSLEPGQGYAQY
>TRBV6-1|TRBJ2-5
ASSRKGDGRGETQY
>TRBV2|TRBJ1-2
ASRSGSGDYGYT
>TRBV28|TRBJ2-5
ASSLTSGRAEETQY
>TRBV29-1|TRBJ2-6
SVDVGAGANVLT
>TRBV11-2|TRBJ2-2
ASSLDGAPGLF
>TRBV3-1|TRBJ2-2
ASSLFSGKAGELF
>TRBV29-1|TRBJ1-1
SVEGGTVNTEAF
>TRBV19|TRBJ2-2
ASSPGGRTGELF
>TRBV6-2/TRBV6-3|TRBJ2-2
ASSHKTHNTGELF
>TRBV12-3/TRBV12-4|TRBJ2-2
ASILTGNTGELF
>TRBV4-1|TRBJ2-6
ASSQPTSGANVLT
>TRBV28|TRBJ2-1
ASSSWVGGSEQF
>TRBV2|TRBJ2-1
ASSNPGLAGDDEQF
>TRBV6-2/TRBV6-3|TRBJ2-3
ASSFSVPDTQY
>TRBV18|TRBJ2-7
ASSPPWGVYEQY
>TRBV27|TRBJ2-3
ASRPRFAGGSTSTDTQY
>TRBV25-1|TRBJ2-7
ASRPPAGTGGYYEQY
>TRBV6-1|TRBJ1-1
ASSGGQGPGTEAF
>TRBV27|TRBJ1-5
ASSLSGGLNQPQH
>TRBV30|TRBJ1-6
AWSVSVVVPPLH
>TRBV10-2|TRBJ1-6
ASCNREGTPLH
>TRBV12-3/TRBV12-4|TRBJ1-6
ASRDGTGRSSSYNSPLH
>TRBV2|TRBJ1-2
ASSGGVLLDYGYT
>TRBV25-1|TRBJ1-1
ASSESRGAHTEAF
>TRBV20-1|TRBJ1-5
SATGTVAQPQH
>TRBV7-9|TRBJ2-3
ASSSSGRVSDTQY